Described below is a single T cell receptor (beta chain) sequence and its context. Losses at the gene ends were 6 bases for V and 3 bases for J; bases not matched to a gene: 7. The CDR3 spans 14 residues. CDR1 SGHDT and CDR2 YYEEEE come from the germline V gene. The sample originates from a study of blood T cell repertoires in COVID-19. Study background: The study drew acute and convalescent COVID-19 samples from the United States, Italy and Spain. Nucleic acid was either cDNA or gDNA, and it came from T cells, B-cell-depleted T cells, or PBMCs.

In the authors' workflow: Amplification of reference gene primers was used by the study to estimate nucleated cell counts. TCRdb's table, derived via immunoSEQ multiplex PCR, lists solely in-frame clones and lacks some. The D gene and trimming were derived from the DNA, and the V and J assignments and clone size from that table. Here the sample spans a few hundred thousand clones, about 86% being singletons. Sequences were obtained from PBMCs or T cells enriched from blood (not recorded which). This rearrangement joins TRBV5-6 to TRBJ2-7, with 9 bases fitting TRBD1. The source of this sequence is a woman aged 40 to 50 with acute COVID-19. CDR3 region: CASNFGQGRYEQYF. DNA of the CDR3: TGTGCCAGCAACTTTGGACAGGGGCGCTACGAGCAGTACTTC.